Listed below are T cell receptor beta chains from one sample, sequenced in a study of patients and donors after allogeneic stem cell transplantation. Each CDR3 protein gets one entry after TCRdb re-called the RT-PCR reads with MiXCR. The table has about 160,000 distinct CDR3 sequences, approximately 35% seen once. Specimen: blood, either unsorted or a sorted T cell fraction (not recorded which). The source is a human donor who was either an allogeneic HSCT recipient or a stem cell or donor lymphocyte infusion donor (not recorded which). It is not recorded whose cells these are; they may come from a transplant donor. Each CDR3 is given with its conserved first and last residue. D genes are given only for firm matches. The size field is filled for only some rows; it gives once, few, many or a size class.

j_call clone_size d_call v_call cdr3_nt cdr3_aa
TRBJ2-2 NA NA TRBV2 TGTGCCAGCAGTGGTCGCAGGGAGGACACCGGGGAGCTGTTTTTT CASSGRREDTGELFF
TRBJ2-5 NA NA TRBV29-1 TGCAGCGTTGAAAGAGGGACACAACAAGAGACCCAGTACTTC CSVERGTQQETQYF
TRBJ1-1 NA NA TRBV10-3 TGTGCCATCACCATACAGGGACGGGACACTGAAGCTTTCTTT CAITIQGRDTEAFF
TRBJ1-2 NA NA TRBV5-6 TGTGCCAGCAGCCAAATGGCCGAGGGGCGAGATGGCTACACCTTC CASSQMAEGRDGYTF
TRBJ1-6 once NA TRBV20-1 TGCAGTGCCGGAGGACCTGCTTTAGATAATTCACCCCTCCACTTT CSAGGPALDNSPLHF
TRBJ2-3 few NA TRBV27 TGTGCCAGCAGTTTAGGGGACTCCCCGACCGATACGCAGTATTTT CASSLGDSPTDTQYF
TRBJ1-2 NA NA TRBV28 TGTGCTGCAACCCCCCACCTAGGCTATGGCTACACCTTC CAATPHLGYGYTF
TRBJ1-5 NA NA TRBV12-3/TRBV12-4 TGTGCCAGCAGACCAGGGATTGCGGATCAGCCCCAGCATTTT CASRPGIADQPQHF
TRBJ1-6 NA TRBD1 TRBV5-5 TGTGCCAGCAGCGGAATACAGGGGTCTCATAATTCACCCCTCCACTTT CASSGIQGSHNSPLHF
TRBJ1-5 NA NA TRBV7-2 TGTGCCAGCAGTTCCCAAGGGGGGGGCAATCAGCCCCAGCATTTT CASSSQGGGNQPQHF
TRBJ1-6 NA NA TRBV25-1 TGTGCCAGCAGCCGACATGGGGGGCTCGGACATTCACCCCTCCACTTT CASSRHGGLGHSPLHF
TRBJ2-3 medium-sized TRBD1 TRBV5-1 TGCGCCAGCAGCCTGGGACAGGGTGAATGGAATACGCAGTATTTT CASSLGQGEWNTQYF
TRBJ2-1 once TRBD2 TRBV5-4 TGTGCCAGCAGCTTTCCGACTAGCGGGGGGGTCGATGAGCAGTTCTTC CASSFPTSGGVDEQFF
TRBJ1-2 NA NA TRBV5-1 TGCGCCAGCAGCTTAAGGTCGTTGAGAGGCTACACCTTC CASSLRSLRGYTF
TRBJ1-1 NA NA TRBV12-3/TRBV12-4 TGTGCCAGCAGCCCCATGCGAGCCTTTTCGAACACTGAAGCTTTCTTT CASSPMRAFSNTEAFF
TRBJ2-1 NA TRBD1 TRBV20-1 TGCAGTGCTAGCACAGGGACAGGTCCCGCCTACAATGAGCAGTTCTTC CSASTGTGPAYNEQFF
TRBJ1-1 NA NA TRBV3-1 TGTGCCAGCAGCTCACGGGGGGTAGAGAGGACTGAAGCTTTCTTT CASSSRGVERTEAFF
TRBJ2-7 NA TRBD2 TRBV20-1 TGCAGTGCTGGCGTGGGGAGGGTTTACGAGCAGTACTTC CSAGVGRVYEQYF
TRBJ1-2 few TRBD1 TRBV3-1 TGTGCCAGCAGCCTTATTGACAGGGCCAATGGCTACACCTTC CASSLIDRANGYTF
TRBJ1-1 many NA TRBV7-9 TGTGCCAGCAGCCTGAGTGGAGGGCCTTGGGGGACTGAAGCTTTCTTT CASSLSGGPWGTEAFF
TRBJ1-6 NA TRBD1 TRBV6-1 TGTTCCAGCAGTCATACAGGGGATTCACCCCTCCACTTT CSSSHTGDSPLHF
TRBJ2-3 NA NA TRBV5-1 TGCGCCAGCAGCGGGAACAGGGAAGATACGCAGTATTTT CASSGNREDTQYF
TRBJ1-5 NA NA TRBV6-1 TGTGCCAGCAGTGGGGGGGGCAATCAGCCCCAGCATTTT CASSGGGNQPQHF
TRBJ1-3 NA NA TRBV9 TGTGCCAGCAGCGTAGCTAGGACTGGAAACACCATATATTTT CASSVARTGNTIYF
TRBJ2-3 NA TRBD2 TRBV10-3 TGTGCCATCACTCGGACTAGCGGGGGTAGCACAGATACGCAGTATTTT CAITRTSGGSTDTQYF
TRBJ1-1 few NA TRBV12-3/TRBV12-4 TGTGCCAGCACCGGGGAAATTAACACTGAAGCTTTCTTT CASTGEINTEAFF
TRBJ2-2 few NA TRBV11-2 TGTGCCAGCAGCACACAGCGACCGGGGAACACCGGGGAGCTGTTTTTT CASSTQRPGNTGELFF
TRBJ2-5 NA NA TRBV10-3 TGTGCCATCAGTGGGGCAAAGGGTATGGAGACCCAGTACTTC CAISGAKGMETQYF
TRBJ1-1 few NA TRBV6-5 TGTGCCAGCAGTTACTCGGCGGGGGCGGTGGGAGGCACTGAAGCTTTCTTT CASSYSAGAVGGTEAFF
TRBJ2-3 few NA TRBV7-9 TGTGCCAGCAGCTTACTCGAAGATACGCAGTATTTT CASSLLEDTQYF
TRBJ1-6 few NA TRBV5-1 TGCGCCAGCAGCTTGGTGGCCAGTCATAATTCACCCCTCCACTTT CASSLVASHNSPLHF
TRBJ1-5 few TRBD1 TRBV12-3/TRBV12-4 TGTGCCAGCAGTCCTAACAGGGGGAATCAGCCCCAGCATTTT CASSPNRGNQPQHF
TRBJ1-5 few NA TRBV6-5 TGTGCCAGCAGTTACTCATCAGGGACTAAGGAGTGGCCCCAGCATTTT CASSYSSGTKEWPQHF
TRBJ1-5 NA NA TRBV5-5 TGTGCCAGCAGACTCCAGCCCCAGCATTTT CASRLQPQHF
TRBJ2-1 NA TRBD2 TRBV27 TGTGCCAGCAGTCCCACCGGGGGGTCCTACAATGAGCAGTTCTTC CASSPTGGSYNEQFF
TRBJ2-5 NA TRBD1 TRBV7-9 TGTGCCAGCAGCTTAGGACAGGGTGGGACCCAGTACTTC CASSLGQGGTQYF
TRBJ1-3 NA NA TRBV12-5 TGTGCTAGTACCGGGGCGTACTCTGGAAACACCATATATTTT CASTGAYSGNTIYF
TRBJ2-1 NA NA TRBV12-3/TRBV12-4 TGTGCCAGCACCAGGTCTCGTGAGCAGTTCTTC CASTRSREQFF
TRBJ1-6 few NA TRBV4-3 TGCGCCAGCAGCCTCGGGAATAATTCACCCCTCCACTTT CASSLGNNSPLHF
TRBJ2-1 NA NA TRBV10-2 TGCGCCAGCAGTGAGCCAAGACAGGTCTCCTACAATGAGCAGTTCTTC CASSEPRQVSYNEQFF
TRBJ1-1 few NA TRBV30 TGTGCCTGGAGGGCTTTTGTCACTGAAGCTTTCTTT CAWRAFVTEAFF
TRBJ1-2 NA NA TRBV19 TGTGCCAGTTCAACCCCGGGACAAATCGGCTACACCTTC CASSTPGQIGYTF
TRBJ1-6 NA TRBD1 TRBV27 TGTGCCAGCAGTCAAACAGGGGGTCTTTCACCCCTCCACTTT CASSQTGGLSPLHF
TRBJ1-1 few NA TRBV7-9 TGTGCCATCCCGAGGTTAGGCACTGAAGCTTTCTTT CAIPRLGTEAFF
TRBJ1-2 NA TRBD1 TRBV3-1 TGTGCCAGCTTCCAAGAGGGACAGGGAAACTATGGCTACACCTTC CASFQEGQGNYGYTF
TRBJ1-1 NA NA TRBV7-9 TGTGCCAGCAGCCCCAGCGACCCAAACACTGAAGCTTTCTTT CASSPSDPNTEAFF
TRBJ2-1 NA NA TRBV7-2 TGTGCCAGCAGCTTCGGGTGGGATGAGCAGTTCTTC CASSFGWDEQFF
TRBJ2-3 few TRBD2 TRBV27 TGTGCCAGCAGTTTTAGCGGGGCTACCACAGATACGCAGTATTTT CASSFSGATTDTQYF
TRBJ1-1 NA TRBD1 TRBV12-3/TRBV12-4 TGTGCCAGCAGTTCGGCCCTGGGACAGGGAAGGACTGAAGCTTTCTTT CASSSALGQGRTEAFF
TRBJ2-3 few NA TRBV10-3 TGTGCCATCAGTGATGGGGATACGCAGTATTTT CAISDGDTQYF
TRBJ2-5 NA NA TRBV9 TGTGCCAGCAGCCCTCCCCCGGGTTGGGAGACCCAGTACTTC CASSPPPGWETQYF